The clone carrying this T cell receptor (beta chain) was recorded at least ten times. Its specificity is unknown. This entry is derived from a study of identical twins. V gave up 0 bases and J gave up 7 bases, with 7 bases separating them. Germline CDR1 ENHRY, CDR2 SYGVKD. The CDR3 loop spans 13 amino acids. Using its own MiXCR run on the 5' RACE reads, TCRdb lists one record per CDR3 protein. The table includes fewer than 450,000 distinct CDR3 sequences, 8.5% to 10% detected once. Overall study results and limits: A cross-sectional statistical analysis, not follow-up of the same donors, supported the conclusions.

The specimen sequenced was naive T cells sorted from blood. The genes are TRBV10-3 and TRBJ2-4; D is unclear. This clonotype was obtained from a woman in her forties or fifties in good health. This CDR3 reads CAISESALNIQYF. In nucleotides, the CDR3 is TGTGCCATCAGTGAGTCGGCCCTCAACATTCAGTACTTC.